The rows below give T cell receptor beta chains drawn from one sample of a study of cytomegalovirus exposure and HLA in healthy donors. This table comes from immunoSEQ multiplex PCR, and its TCRdb copy is limited to in-frame clones, with some not included. The data hold some 150,000 clones, with 80% observed a single time. The source material was PBMCs. The source is a man aged 30 to 45 in good health and CMV-seronegative. CDR3s leave out the opening cysteine and the closing phenylalanine or tryptophan. The order of the fields is V gene, J gene, CDR3 protein.

V: TRBV7-2; J: TRBJ2-7; CDR3: ASSSRGTYEQY
V: TRBV9; J: TRBJ1-6; CDR3: ASSVGGGNSPLH
V: TRBV7-3; J: TRBJ2-1; CDR3: ASSLNGGAYNEQF
V: TRBV7-9; J: TRBJ2-1; CDR3: ASSSDWAGGPNEQF
V: TRBV30; J: TRBJ1-5; CDR3: AWSVGGAQPQH
V: TRBV29-1; J: TRBJ2-7; CDR3: SFRGLNEQY
V: TRBV9; J: TRBJ2-1; CDR3: ASGGLADNEQF
V: TRBV28; J: TRBJ1-5; CDR3: AVTGRVSNQPQH
V: TRBV28; J: TRBJ1-3; CDR3: ASTLTPGGAGNTIY
V: TRBV29-1; J: TRBJ2-1; CDR3: SVNPKTNEQF
V: TRBV30; J: TRBJ2-7; CDR3: AWKLGASPGEQY
V: TRBV5-1; J: TRBJ1-2; CDR3: ASSGTGVNYGYT
V: TRBV6-6; J: TRBJ2-1; CDR3: ASSPRDEQF
V: TRBV27; J: TRBJ1-2; CDR3: ASSFRGVGAYGYT
V: TRBV7-8; J: TRBJ1-4; CDR3: ASSLDYEKLF
V: TRBV6-1; J: TRBJ2-5; CDR3: ASSPQGTETQY
V: TRBV29-1; J: TRBJ2-2; CDR3: SVPGYTGELF
V: TRBV5-6; J: TRBJ1-1; CDR3: ASSWDTRRTEAF
V: TRBV28; J: TRBJ2-5; CDR3: ASSQIHLQETQY
V: TRBV5-4; J: TRBJ2-4; CDR3: ASSLGNGPGAKNIQY
V: TRBV4-3; J: TRBJ1-5; CDR3: ASSQDRQDGRPQH
V: TRBV5-5; J: TRBJ2-7; CDR3: ASRQTGTTTTEQY
V: TRBV7-2; J: TRBJ1-2; CDR3: ASSSRGTNYGYT
V: TRBV28; J: TRBJ1-2; CDR3: ASSTDIDRVGLDGYT
V: TRBV19; J: TRBJ2-2; CDR3: ASSHPGGAGPGELF
V: TRBV6-4; J: TRBJ2-1; CDR3: ASSGVAGSFNEQF
V: TRBV28; J: TRBJ1-5; CDR3: ASSSAIKPQH
V: TRBV7-7; J: TRBJ2-1; CDR3: ASSLTGTSGLNEQF
V: TRBV11-2; J: TRBJ2-7; CDR3: ASSLLSGAYEQY
V: TRBV25-1; J: TRBJ1-4; CDR3: ASRRAGEKLF
V: TRBV27; J: TRBJ1-6; CDR3: ASSLGDRYNSPPH
V: TRBV7-8; J: TRBJ1-1; CDR3: ASSRQAHTEAF
V: TRBV7-8; J: TRBJ1-2; CDR3: ASSPLADRRYGYT
V: TRBV9; J: TRBJ2-7; CDR3: ASSVDSGQNYEQY
V: TRBV6-5; J: TRBJ1-6; CDR3: ASSITTSGDSPLH
V: TRBV5-1; J: TRBJ2-7; CDR3: ASSVWQAYEQY
V: TRBV28; J: TRBJ1-1; CDR3: ASSLNRVMGDTEAF
V: TRBV30; J: TRBJ1-1; CDR3: AWSHRRPEAF
V: TRBV19; J: TRBJ2-7; CDR3: ASSIVHRNYEQY
V: TRBV25-1; J: TRBJ1-1; CDR3: ASGGTGETEAF
V: TRBV9; J: TRBJ1-3; CDR3: ASSVEPPSDGTGNTIY
V: TRBV6-5; J: TRBJ1-2; CDR3: ASSEQGGYGYT
V: TRBV7-2; J: TRBJ2-1; CDR3: ASTPTGGPSSYNEQF
V: TRBV30; J: TRBJ2-2; CDR3: AWKSRGRAGELF
V: TRBV29-1; J: TRBJ1-4; CDR3: SVGRRGVDEKLF
V: TRBV7-3; J: TRBJ2-1; CDR3: ASSSGQEQF
V: TRBV10-3; J: TRBJ2-7; CDR3: AISAGTSVYEQY
V: TRBV5-6; J: TRBJ1-1; CDR3: ASSLWGGGQGNTEAF
V: TRBV5-1; J: TRBJ2-1; CDR3: ASSPVGVAGREQF
V: TRBV2; J: TRBJ2-1; CDR3: ASSAPRDTPYNEQF
V: TRBV4-3; J: TRBJ2-4; CDR3: ASSQRDRTGDIQY
V: TRBV23-1; J: TRBJ2-5; CDR3: ASFPGGSGTFQETQY
V: TRBV13; J: TRBJ1-2; CDR3: ASSLGRQGQHYGYT
V: TRBV5-1; J: TRBJ2-1; CDR3: ASSFTSGAYNEQF